These T cell receptor beta chains were read from a single sample in a study of regulatory T cells in long-lasting Graves disease. TCRdb used MiXCR to reprocess the multiplex PCR reads, holding one entry per CDR3 protein. The sample has more than 350,000 distinct CDR3 sequences, roughly a fifth seen once. The input for sequencing was peripheral blood mononuclear cells (PBMCs), taken when the disease was refractory, from a patient treated with antithyroid drugs. Receptors were obtained from a female donor with Graves disease. CDR3s include the opening cysteine and the closing phenylalanine or tryptophan. Fields, in order: V gene, D gene, J gene, clone size, CDR3 protein, CDR3 DNA. The D gene is left open where the match is weak. A clone size is listed for some rows: how often the clone was seen (once, few, many), or a class if it is expanded.

TRBV20-1,-,TRBJ2-2,-,CSARGAGHGELFF,TGCAGTGCTAGAGGGGCCGGGCACGGGGAGCTGTTTTTT
TRBV12-3/TRBV12-4,TRBD2,TRBJ2-3,-,CASSLRTSGRDPPDTQYF,TGTGCCAGCAGTCTCCGGACTAGCGGGAGGGACCCGCCAGATACGCAGTATTTT
TRBV18,-,TRBJ1-5,-,CASSPERTQPQHF,TGTGCCAGCTCACCTGAAAGGACTCAGCCCCAGCATTTT
TRBV4-1,TRBD1,TRBJ2-5,-,CASSQKTTGLETQYF,TGCGCCAGCAGCCAGAAGACGACAGGGCTCGAGACCCAGTACTTC
TRBV24-1,TRBD1,TRBJ2-4,few,CATSDLTRGLNLAKNIQYF,TGTGCCACCAGTGATTTGACGAGGGGGCTGAATCTAGCCAAAAACATTCAGTACTTC
TRBV28,TRBD1,TRBJ1-3,many,CASSLDRGAPGNTIYF,TGTGCCAGCAGTCTTGACAGGGGCGCCCCTGGAAACACCATATATTTT
TRBV24-1,-,TRBJ2-2,many,CATSGGETGELFF,TGTGCCACCAGTGGAGGGGAAACCGGGGAGCTGTTTTTT
TRBV20-1,-,TRBJ2-1,few,CSGEEGGAPEQFF,TGCAGTGGGGAGGAAGGTGGGGCTCCTGAGCAGTTCTTC
TRBV24-1,-,TRBJ2-2,few,CATSAKSGSNTGELFF,TGTGCCACCAGTGCTAAGAGCGGCTCGAACACCGGGGAGCTGTTTTTT
TRBV7-2,-,TRBJ1-5,many,CASSSHQGNQPQHF,TGTGCCAGCAGCTCCCATCAGGGCAATCAGCCCCAGCATTTT
TRBV7-9,-,TRBJ1-1,-,CASSYDRSNTEAFF,TGTGCCAGCAGCTACGACAGGTCGAACACTGAAGCTTTCTTT
TRBV7-6,TRBD2,TRBJ2-1,few,CASSFSGRGGHEQFF,TGTGCCAGCAGCTTTAGCGGGAGGGGCGGGCATGAGCAGTTCTTC
TRBV6-1,-,TRBJ1-3,-,CASHVGSGNTIYF,TGTGCCAGCCATGTGGGATCTGGAAACACCATATATTTT
TRBV28,-,TRBJ1-1,many,CASRQNPNTEAFF,TGTGCCAGCAGACAAAACCCGAACACTGAAGCTTTCTTT
TRBV7-6,-,TRBJ2-5,few,CASFPAGHQETQYF,TGTGCCAGCTTTCCCGCAGGCCACCAAGAGACCCAGTACTTC
TRBV7-9,TRBD1,TRBJ1-1,-,CASSPTGALYGNTEAFF,TGTGCCAGCAGTCCGACAGGGGCCCTTTACGGGAACACTGAAGCTTTCTTT
TRBV9,-,TRBJ1-3,-,CASSVDWGSGNTIYF,TGTGCCAGCAGCGTAGATTGGGGCTCTGGAAACACCATATATTTT
TRBV27,TRBD1,TRBJ1-1,-,CASSPQGGEAFF,TGTGCCAGCAGTCCCCAGGGGGGTGAAGCTTTCTTT
TRBV13,-,TRBJ2-7,few,CASSLLSSSYEQYF,TGTGCCAGCAGTCTTTTGTCGAGCTCCTACGAGCAGTACTTC
TRBV19,-,TRBJ2-5,-,CASSIPSAGNQETQYF,TGTGCCAGTAGTATTCCGTCGGCAGGGAACCAAGAGACCCAGTACTTC
TRBV27,TRBD1,TRBJ1-5,-,CASIHLNLTGDQPQHF,TGTGCCAGCATCCACCTCAACCTGACAGGGGATCAGCCCCAGCATTTT
TRBV19,-,TRBJ2-7,-,CASSPTSWAYEQYF,TGTGCCAGTAGTCCAACTAGTTGGGCCTACGAGCAGTACTTC
TRBV10-3,-,TRBJ2-7,-,CAISETLGTYSYEQYF,TGTGCCATCAGTGAAACGCTTGGGACTTACTCCTACGAGCAGTACTTC
TRBV30,TRBD2,TRBJ2-2,-,CAWRGSGRGTGELFF,TGTGCCTGGAGGGGTAGCGGGAGAGGAACCGGGGAGCTGTTTTTT
TRBV30,-,TRBJ2-7,many,CAWSVRYEQYF,TGTGCCTGGAGTGTTCGGTACGAGCAGTACTTC